Listed here are 30 T cell receptor beta chains from one sample, sequenced in a study of blood T cells in healthy people across ages. A sample-barcoded 5' primer and a J-beta primer mix were used in a second PCR of roughly 6 to 12 cycles. TCRdb redid the calling of the 5' RACE reads with MiXCR, one entry per CDR3 protein. Of around 870,000 distinct CDR3 sequences listed, less than 35% are singletons. Sequencing was performed on blood. The source is a woman older than 75 in good health.

V and J are TRBV20-1 and TRBJ2-2, with 7 bases matching TRBD2. The length of the CDR3 is 14 residues. Germline loops: CDR1 DFQATT, CDR2 SNEGSKA (reference sequence). The V gene end was trimmed by 6 bases and the J gene end by 2 bases; junction bases not matched to a gene: 6. CDR3 in amino acids: CSATSVLNTGELFF. Written as DNA, the CDR3 is TGCAGTGCAACTAGCGTCCTTAACACCGGGGAGCTGTTTTTT.

This clonotype was seen repeatedly, ten times or more. This sequence joins TRBV21-1 and TRBJ2-5; the table assigns TRBD2, which was not confirmed against the DNA. TRBV21-1 counts as a pseudogene. The CDR3 covers 16 residues. The CDR3 loop reads CASSGRPGLLRETQYF. The CDR3 DNA reads as TGTGCCAGCAGCGGACGTCCGGGACTACTTAGAGAGACCCAGTACTTC.

This clonotype has only a few counts. This chain joins TRBV5-1 and TRBJ1-1, with D possibly TRBD1 on 6 matching bases. The ends were cut back, 5 bases at V and 0 bases at J, with 17 bases in the middle. Germline V gives CDR1 SGHRS, CDR2 YFSETQ. The CDR3 extends over 16 amino acids. The CDR3 DNA reads as TGCGCCAGCAGTGGGCAACCGGGACACCTGAACACTGAAGCTTTCTTT. Translation gives CASSGQPGHLNTEAFF.

This clonotype was seen only a few times. The V call is TRBV18, the J call TRBJ1-2, with 8 bases aligning to TRBD1. The CDR3 extends over 14 amino acids. Looked up from germline, CDR1 is KGHSH and CDR2 is LQKENI. After removal of 2 bases from V and 6 bases from J, the junction contained 5 bases not matched to a gene. CDR3 region: CASSPAQGADGYTF. The DNA for the CDR3 is TGTGCCAGCTCACCAGCCCAGGGGGCCGATGGCTACACCTTC.

The chain combines TRBV6-2 or TRBV6-3 with TRBJ1-2, with D perhaps TRBD1 (5 bases). The CDR3 consists of 13 residues. Trimming removed 6 bases at V and 4 bases at J, with 12 bases between. Germline V gene sequence: CDR1 MNHEY, CDR2 SVGEGT. This CDR3 reads CASRGTLGYGYTF. The DNA of the CDR3 is TGTGCCAGCAGAGGGACCCTTGGCTATGGCTACACCTTC.

The chain has TRBV6-2 or TRBV6-3 and TRBJ1-5; D is perhaps TRBD1 (5 bases). The CDR3 loop spans 16 amino acids. Trimming took 4 bases from V and 0 from J, leaving 13 bases between them. Looked up from germline, CDR1 is MNHEY and CDR2 is SVGEGT. The DNA for the CDR3 is TGTGCCAGCAGTTCTCGACAGTCATATAGCAATCAGCCCCAGCATTTT. Amino acids: CASSSRQSYSNQPQHF.

The table lists this clonotype with many counts. V usage is TRBV11-2 and J usage is TRBJ2-5; 13 bases line up with TRBD2. Per germline, CDR1 SGHAT and CDR2 FQNNGV. The CDR3 has 19 amino acids. V dropped 1 base and J dropped 2; count of bases not matched to a gene: 10. CDR3 sequence reads: CASSLVGTSGVTPQETQYF. CDR3 bases: TGTGCCAGCAGCTTAGTAGGGACTAGCGGGGTAACGCCTCAAGAGACCCAGTACTTC.

The rearrangement links TRBV4-1 to TRBJ2-1, with 9 bases lining up with TRBD1. Germline V gene data show CDR1 as MGHRA and CDR2 as YSYEKL. The V and J ends lost 1 base and 4 bases, in that order; junction bases with no gene match: 8. There are 17 residues in the CDR3. CDR3: CASSQAGTGTPYNEQFF. The CDR3 coding sequence is TGCGCCAGCAGCCAAGCGGGGACAGGGACCCCTTACAATGAGCAGTTCTTC.

Notes on this clonotype: A much larger clone lies a single base off, so this may be a read error. This sequence joins TRBV5-1 and TRBJ2-1; unclear D gene. The DNA matches TRBJ2-7 better at its end, which makes the J call doubtful. The germline V gene has CDR1 SGHRS and CDR2 YFSETQ. The CDR3 has 13 amino acids. The CDR3 loop is CASSLGWYNEQYF. In DNA, the CDR3 is TGCGCCAGCAGCTTGGGATGGTACAATGAGCAGTACTTC.

This clonotype was recorded only once. The chain combines TRBV15 with TRBJ1-5; 7 bases agree with TRBD1. The CDR3 spans 15 residues. Losses at the gene ends were 6 bases for V and 0 bases for J; bases not matched to a gene: 5. The germline CDR1 and CDR2 sequences are LNHNV and YYDKDF (reference sequence). The CDR3 region has the DNA TGTGCCACCAGAAGAACAGGGGATAGCAATCAGCCCCAGCATTTT. This encodes CATRRTGDSNQPQHF.

Concerning this clonotype itself: A much larger clone differs by one base, so this may be a read error. The chain joins TRBV7-8 to TRBJ2-1; 7 nucleotides align to TRBD2. The CDR3 extends over 15 amino acids. V was pared by 5 bases and J by 4 bases, with 8 bases of the junction left unmatched. The germline V gene has CDR1 SGHVS and CDR2 FQNEAQ. The CDR3 coding sequence is TGTGCCAGCAGCGCAGAGCGGGGAAGGTACAATGAGCAGTTCTTC. It yields the protein CASSAERGRYNEQFF.

Comment on this clonotype: A much bigger clone sits one base away, suggesting this may be a read error. The gene calls are TRBV10-3 and TRBJ2-5, with D possibly TRBD1 on 5 matching bases. From germline, CDR1 is ENHRY and CDR2 SYGVKD. V shed 8 bases and J shed 11 bases, with 24 bases lying between them. The length of the CDR3 is 14 residues. The CDR3 is CAILDTKEYNEQYF. The CDR3 bases are TGTGCCATCTTGGACACGAAAGAATACAATGAGCAGTACTTC.

This clonotype showed up many times. V usage is TRBV7-9 and J usage is TRBJ2-5, with 7 bases lining up with TRBD1. The V gene's germline CDR1 is SEHNR and CDR2 FQNEAQ (reference sequence). Unmatched junction bases numbered 9, after V lost 5 bases and J lost 3 bases. The CDR3 loop spans 15 amino acids. The CDR3 loop is CASSTTGAAKETQYF. CDR3 nucleotide sequence: TGTGCCAGCAGCACCACAGGGGCGGCCAAAGAGACCCAGTACTTC.

The V call is TRBV3-1, the J call TRBJ2-4; maybe TRBD1 (5 bases). The J call may be in error: the DNA end matches TRBJ2-7 better. Germline loops: CDR1 LGHDT, CDR2 YNNKEL (reference sequence). The CDR3 has 14 amino acids. Here the CDR3 DNA reads TGTGCCAGCAGCCTATTTGGGGCGCAGGACGAGCAGTACTTC. This sequence encodes CASSLFGAQDEQYF.

Only one count was recorded for this clonotype. The rearrangement uses TRBV10-3 and TRBJ1-4, with 8 bases identical to TRBD1. The V segment lost 2 bases and the J segment 11 bases; nucleotides outside the gene matches: 10. The length of the CDR3 is 15 residues. Germline loops: CDR1 ENHRY, CDR2 SYGVKD. The DNA for the CDR3 is TGTGCCATCAGTGAGGGACAGGGAGGGGAAAGTAAACTGTTTTTT. Translating it yields CAISEGQGGESKLFF.

In this sample, this clonotype turned up many times. CDR3 in amino acids: CSARIGSNTDTQYF. The CDR3 bases are TGCAGTGCTAGAATCGGGTCCAACACAGATACGCAGTATTTT. V gene TRBV20-1 combines with J gene TRBJ2-3, with D unclear. V lost 2 bases, J lost 2 bases, and 11 bases lay in between. Germline V gene sequence: CDR1 DFQATT, CDR2 SNEGSKA (reference sequence). This CDR3 comprises 14 residues.

This clonotype occurred a few times. The chain has TRBV5-4 and TRBJ2-3; 11 bases map to TRBD2. The length of the CDR3 is 16 residues. V shed 1 base and J 4 bases; nucleotides not matched to a gene: 5. CDR1 SGHNT and CDR2 YYREEE come from the germline V gene (reference sequence). The CDR3 nucleotides are TGTGCCAGCAGCTTGAAACTAGCGGGGGAGTCAGATACGCAGTATTTT. Translation gives CASSLKLAGESDTQYF.

The sample holds one count of this clonotype. The V gene is TRBV5-8, the J gene TRBJ2-6, with D possibly matching TRBD1 (6 bases). V was clipped by 2 bases and J by 4 bases, with 19 bases between them. CDR1 is SGHTS, CDR2 YDEGEE, per germline. This CDR3 has 18 amino acids. The CDR3 protein is CASSLRGGIRAGANVLTF. In DNA form, the CDR3 reads TGTGCCAGCAGCTTAAGAGGGGGTATCCGTGCCGGGGCCAACGTCCTGACTTTC. Using reference TRBV5-8 and TRBJ2-6 for the parts outside the CDR3, the full variable domain is EAGVTQSPTHLIKTRGQQATLRCSPISGHTSVYWYQQALGLGLQFLLWYDEGEERNRGNFPPRFSGRQFPNYSSELNVNALELEDSALYLCASSLRGGIRAGANVLTFGAGSRLTVL.

The sample holds a few counts of this clonotype. The V and J genes are TRBV3-1 and TRBJ1-1; D is possibly TRBD1 (5 bases). The length of the CDR3 is 14 residues. Germline V gene data show CDR1 as LGHDT and CDR2 as YNNKEL (reference sequence). Trimming shortened V by 5 bases and J by 6 bases, and 16 bases separated the two germline ends. This chain's CDR3 is CASSSPPGGAEAFF. Written as DNA, the CDR3 is TGTGCCAGCAGCTCCCCCCCGGGGGGAGCTGAAGCTTTCTTT.

Ten or more counts support this clonotype. The rearrangement joins TRBV2 to TRBJ1-5; D might be TRBD1 (5 bases). This CDR3 contains 15 residues. Germline values: CDR1 SNHLY, CDR2 FYNNEI. The V and J ends lost 6 bases and 3 bases respectively, with 15 bases between them. CDR3 sequence reads: CASRVDSSHNQPQHF. The CDR3 nucleotides are TGTGCCAGCAGGGTAGACAGTTCGCACAATCAGCCCCAGCATTTT.

This chain links TRBV12-3 or TRBV12-4 with TRBJ2-1; no firm D call. Trimming left V 2 bases short and J 4 bases short, with 9 bases between. The CDR3 covers 14 residues. The CDR3 reads CASSLSTTYNEQFF. CDR3 in DNA: TGTGCCAGCAGTTTAAGTACTACATACAATGAGCAGTTCTTC.

The V gene is TRBV28, the J gene TRBJ1-4, with TRBD1 matching over 11 bases. CDR1 is MDHEN and CDR2 is SYDVKM in the germline V gene. Germline trimming cut 6 bases from V and 8 bases from J; bases unmatched to any gene: 5. CDR3 size: 14 residues. DNA of the CDR3: TGTGCCAGCAGACGGGACAGGGGGTACGAAAAACTGTTTTTT. This gives the protein CASRRDRGYEKLFF.

V is TRBV30 and J is TRBJ1-4, with unresolved D. With 0 bases removed from V and 3 bases from J, the gap between germline ends came to 8 bases. CDR1 and CDR2 from the germline V gene are GTSNPN and SVGIG (reference sequence). The CDR3 loop spans 14 amino acids. The CDR3 DNA reads TGTGCCTGGAGTGTCACCAGCGCTAATGAAAAACTGTTTTTT. Protein sequence: CAWSVTSANEKLFF.

The V gene is TRBV30, the J gene TRBJ2-5; D uncertain. Germline CDR1 reads GTSNPN; CDR2 reads SVGIG (reference sequence). Trimming pared 3 bases from V and 2 bases from J, leaving 10 bases between. The CDR3 has 13 amino acids. Here the CDR3 reads CAWSPSGQETQYF. The CDR3 region has the DNA TGTGCCTGGAGCCCTTCAGGACAAGAGACCCAGTACTTC. Combining the CDR3 with reference TRBV30 and TRBJ2-5 gives the whole variable domain SQTIHQWPATLVQPVGSPLSLECTVEGTSNPNLYWYRQAAGRGLQLLFYSVGIGQISSEVPQNLSASRPQDRQFILSSKKLLLSDSGFYLCAWSPSGQETQYFGPGTRLLVL.

This clonotype has a count of ten or more. The chain uses TRBV9 and TRBJ2-1; TRBD1 matches at 7 bases. The length of the CDR3 is 15 residues. V was pared by 0 bases and J by 7 bases, with 7 bases of the junction left unmatched. The germline V gene encodes CDR1 SGDLS and CDR2 YYNGEE. CDR3 sequence reads: CASSVGGQVTNEQFF. In DNA, the CDR3 is TGTGCCAGCAGCGTAGGCGGACAGGTAACAAATGAGCAGTTCTTC.

The V and J genes are TRBV4-2 and TRBJ1-2; 8 bases are shared with TRBD1. Germline loops: CDR1 LGHNA, CDR2 YNFKEQ. Trimming at V came to 1 base and at J to 2 bases, leaving 6 bases not matched to a gene. The CDR3 is 16 amino acids. The CDR3 bases are TGTGCCAGCAGCCAAGGAAGGCAGGGGGCGAACTATGGCTACACCTTC. Translating it yields CASSQGRQGANYGYTF.

This clonotype was detected ten times or more. This chain links TRBV6-2 or TRBV6-3 with TRBJ2-7; 9 nucleotides agree with TRBD1. The CDR3 extends over 15 amino acids. Per germline, CDR1 MNHEY and CDR2 SVGEGT. V shed 4 bases, J shed 4 bases, and the junction held 8 bases outside the gene matches. CDR3 sequence reads: CASSLPGTGSYEQYF. CDR3 DNA sequence: TGTGCCAGCAGTTTACCCGGGACAGGGAGTTACGAGCAGTACTTC.

There are many counts of this clonotype. The chain carries TRBV7-2 and TRBJ1-2; 10 bases are shared with TRBD1. Trimming cost V 5 bases and J 7 bases; bases outside gene matches: 10. This CDR3 region has 15 residues. Germline CDR1 is SGHTA and CDR2 is FQGNSA. The CDR3 DNA reads as TGTGCCAGCAGCCCAAAAGGGACAGGGGACGCTGGCTACACCTTC. Protein product: CASSPKGTGDAGYTF.

This clonotype has only a few counts. The chain employs TRBV4-3 and TRBJ2-7, with D possibly TRBD2 on 7 matching bases. The ends were cut back, 0 bases at V and 2 bases at J, with 14 bases in the middle. Germline CDR1 is LGHNA and CDR2 is YSLEER. This CDR3 contains 16 residues. The DNA for the CDR3 is TGCGCCAGCAGCCAAGATCTGAGGGGGGGTGCCTACGAGCAGTACTTC. Protein product: CASSQDLRGGAYEQYF.

This clonotype was seen repeatedly, ten times or more. The V call is TRBV6-2 or TRBV6-3, the J call TRBJ2-1; 10 bases fit TRBD2. The V segment lost 3 bases and the J segment 7 bases; nucleotides outside the gene matches: 6. From germline, CDR1 is MNHEY and CDR2 SVGEGT. The CDR3 has 15 amino acids. The CDR3: CASSYGASGGNEQFF. In DNA form, the CDR3 reads TGTGCCAGCAGTTATGGGGCTAGCGGGGGTAATGAGCAGTTCTTC.